One sample yielded the 7 T cell receptor beta chains listed below, sequenced in a study of regulatory T cells in long-lasting Graves disease. The authors built TCR beta libraries using iRepertoire HTBI primers and Arm-PCR of CDR3 regions. TCRdb independently ran MiXCR on the multiplex PCR reads; one entry per CDR3 protein. In the table there are about 440,000 distinct CDR3 sequences, about 15% of which are singletons. Time point noted: newly diagnosed GD, antithyroid drugs for less than 3 months. There was RNA extracted from PBMCs, and the TCR library was made from it. These sequences were also reported in another study, on T cells in Graves' hyperthyroidism and ophthalmopathy.

Sequenced material: peripheral blood mononuclear cells (PBMCs), taken at new diagnosis, from a patient treated with antithyroid drugs. These receptors all come from a young woman with Graves disease.

This clonotype showed up many times. The rearrangement links TRBV12-3 or TRBV12-4 to TRBJ2-2; D may be TRBD1 (6 bases). Trimming cost V 3 bases and J 2 bases, with 13 bases left between them. This CDR3 has 16 amino acids. The CDR3 here is CASSLAQGLNTGELFF. CDR3 nucleotide sequence: TGTGCCAGCAGTTTGGCACAGGGTCTCAACACCGGGGAGCTGTTTTTT.

In its sample, this clonotype was seen a few times. The J gene is TRBJ2-2, the V gene TRBV4-1; 7 nucleotides match TRBD1. Per germline, CDR1 MGHRA and CDR2 YSYEKL. The CDR3 sequence is 16 residues long. The ends lost 2 bases at V and 0 bases at J; junction bases unmatched: 3. Here the CDR3 reads CASSQHGQANTGELFF. In nucleotides, the CDR3 is TGCGCCAGCAGCCAACACGGACAGGCGAACACCGGGGAGCTGTTTTTT.

Many counts were recorded for this clonotype. The chain combines TRBV12-3 or TRBV12-4 with TRBJ2-1; the D is unclear. V lost 0 bases, J lost 3 bases, and 6 bases lay in between. The CDR3 totals 14 residues. CDR3: CASSLAGNYNEQFF. The CDR3 DNA is TGTGCCAGCAGTTTAGCGGGGAACTACAATGAGCAGTTCTTC.

The CDR3 loop is CASSLGASGGSYEQYF. In DNA form, the CDR3 reads TGTGCCAGCAGCTTGGGGGCTAGCGGGGGATCCTACGAGCAGTACTTC. The V and J genes are TRBV5-6 and TRBJ2-7; 10 bases are a match to TRBD2. The CDR3 totals 16 residues. Germline CDR1 is SGHDT and CDR2 is YYEEEE. The junction had 4 bases not matched to a gene; V was cut back by 0 bases and J by 1 base.

In its sample, this clonotype was seen many times. The chain links TRBV14 to TRBJ2-1; 10 nucleotides agree with TRBD2. Germline V gene data show CDR1 as SGHDN and CDR2 as FVKESK. V was pared by 3 bases and J by 10 bases, with 15 bases of the junction left unmatched. This CDR3 is 17 amino acids long. The CDR3 DNA reads TGTGCCAGCAGCCACCTCTCCGGTAGCGGGAGGCGGGGGGAGCAGTTCTTC. Translated: CASSHLSGSGRRGEQFF.

This clonotype came up many times. The chain combines TRBV28 with TRBJ2-7; D unresolved. Deletions cut 6 bases from V and 4 bases from J, with 10 bases between. Germline lookup yields CDR1 MDHEN and CDR2 SYDVKM. The CDR3 is 12 amino acids. CDR3: CASSLPVYEQYF. In DNA, the CDR3 is TGTGCCAGCAGCCTACCAGTATACGAGCAGTACTTC.

This clonotype was seen repeatedly, ten times or more. The chain recombines TRBV28 with TRBJ1-2; D call uncertain. Trimming removed 2 bases from V and 8 bases from J, with 6 bases in between. In germline, CDR1 is MDHEN, CDR2 SYDVKM. The CDR3 consists of 11 residues. The CDR3 reads CASSLKRGYTF. Written as DNA, the CDR3 is TGTGCCAGCAGTTTAAAGCGGGGCTACACCTTC.